A single sample gave rise to the 29 T cell receptor beta chains below, sequenced in a study of blood T cell repertoires in COVID-19. Profiled with immunoSEQ multiplex PCR; TCRdb holds only in-frame clones, not every one. The repertoire holds more than 75,000 clones, around 90% seen once, with 2% to 3% in the top ten. The sequenced sample consisted of peripheral blood. The receptors were gathered from a man aged 50 to 60 with acute or convalescent COVID-19.

The rearrangement uses TRBV6-5 and TRBJ1-5; D perhaps matches TRBD1 (6 bases). Trimming took 6 bases from V and 5 from J, leaving 17 bases between them. This CDR3 spans 15 amino acids. CDR1 is MNHEY and CDR2 is SVGAGI in the germline V gene. The CDR3: CASSPDRRGYQPQHF. The CDR3 DNA reads TGTGCCAGCAGCCCGGACAGAAGGGGATATCAGCCCCAGCATTTT.

The chain recombines TRBV4-1 with TRBJ1-1; no firm D call. The V gene lost 2 bases and the J gene lost 0 bases, with 13 bases spanning the gap. The CDR3 is made up of 16 amino acids. The germline gives CDR1 MGHRA, CDR2 YSYEKL. As DNA, the CDR3 is TGCGCCAGCAGCCAATCAGTTCCAGACATGAACACTGAAGCTTTCTTT. This encodes CASSQSVPDMNTEAFF.

This chain joins TRBV6-5 and TRBJ1-6, with D hard to call. V was pared by 6 bases and J by 8 bases, with 11 bases between. CDR3 length equals 13 residues. The V gene's germline CDR1 is MNHEY and CDR2 SVGAGI. CDR3: CASSRTEDSPLHF. For the CDR3, the DNA is TGTGCCAGCAGCCGGACTGAGGATTCACCCCTCCACTTT.

This chain links TRBV15 with TRBJ2-7; perhaps TRBD1 as D (5 bases). The CDR3 covers 14 residues. Trimming took 0 bases from V and 5 from J, leaving 11 bases between them. Germline-derived CDR1 and CDR2 are LNHNV and YYDKDF (reference sequence). The CDR3 region has the DNA TGTGCCACCAGCAGAGACAGGGCCTCGAACGAGCAGTACGTC. As protein: CATSRDRASNEQYV.

The chain uses TRBV5-3 and TRBJ1-5; no clear D gene. TRBV5-3 falls under the ORF class, with uncertain function. V lost 6 bases to trimming and J lost 0 bases, with 13 bases between them. The CDR3 contains 15 residues. The CDR3, as DNA: TGTGCCAGAACCCCCCCAGGAGGTAGCAATCAGCCCCAGCATTTT. Its translation is CARTPPGGSNQPQHF.

V and J are TRBV14 and TRBJ2-3, with 9 bases matching TRBD2. V trimming: 1 base; J trimming: 5 bases; junction bases outside the gene matches: 7. The CDR3 runs to 16 residues. In germline, CDR1 is SGHDN, CDR2 FVKESK. The CDR3 loop is CASSQGLLAGLDTQYF. The CDR3 DNA follows: TGTGCCAGCAGCCAAGGATTACTAGCGGGTTTAGATACGCAGTATTTT.

The J gene is TRBJ1-1, the V gene TRBV4-3, with TRBD1 matching 11 bases. V was clipped by 4 bases and J by 1 base; unmatched bases: 2. The CDR3 spans 15 residues. CDR1 and CDR2 from the germline V gene are LGHNA and YSLEER. DNA of the CDR3: TGCGCCAGCAGCCTCGGGACAGGGGGGAACACTGAAGCTTTCTTT. This encodes CASSLGTGGNTEAFF.

The chain employs TRBV5-1 and TRBJ1-4; 8 bases agree with TRBD1. There are 15 residues in the CDR3. Trimming at V came to 0 bases and at J to 6 bases, leaving 4 bases not matched to a gene. Germline CDR1 SGHRS, CDR2 YFSETQ. In nucleotides, the CDR3 is TGCGCCAGCAGCTTGGATACAGGGGGGGATGAAAAACTGTTTTTT. It encodes CASSLDTGGDEKLFF.

The chain carries TRBV13 and TRBJ2-7; no firm D call. Germline CDR1 is PRHDT and CDR2 is FYEKMQ (reference sequence). The V end lost 5 bases, the J end lost 1 base, and 9 bases lay between the germline ends. The CDR3 consists of 13 residues. The CDR3, as DNA: TGTGCCAGCAGCCCGGAGAGGTCCTACGAGCAGTACTTC. Its translation: CASSPERSYEQYF.

V usage is TRBV11-2 and J usage is TRBJ1-1; TRBD1 might be the D (6 bases). This CDR3 has 15 amino acids. Germline V gene data show CDR1 as SGHAT and CDR2 as FQNNGV. Deletions cut 5 bases from V and 4 bases from J, with 17 bases between. CDR3 bases: TGTGCCAGCAGCCCTGTCGTGGGGGCGAGCACTGAAGCTTTCTTT. The encoded protein is CASSPVVGASTEAFF. Looking up the rest from reference TRBV11-2 and TRBJ1-1 gives the full variable domain: EAGVAQSPRYKIIEKRQSVAFWCNPISGHATLYWYQQILGQGPKLLIQFQNNGVVDDSQLPKDRFSAERLKGVDSTLKIQPAKLEDSAVYLCASSPVVGASTEAFFGQGTRLTVV.

The chain couples TRBV4-1 to TRBJ2-6; D is unclear. The V gene's germline CDR1 is MGHRA and CDR2 YSYEKL. The V and J ends lost 1 base and 0 bases respectively, with 10 bases between them. This CDR3 is 17 amino acids long. The CDR3 DNA reads as TGCGCCAGCAGCCAAGGACCTCGGAGCTCTGGGGCCAACGTCCTGACTTTC. Translation gives CASSQGPRSSGANVLTF.

The genes are TRBV6-5 and TRBJ2-2, with TRBD1 matching over 8 bases. CDR3 length: 15 residues. Germline CDR1 MNHEY, CDR2 SVGAGI. Unmatched junction bases numbered 6, after V lost 5 bases and J lost 4 bases. For the CDR3, the DNA is TGTGCCAGCAGTCTGACAGGGGCGATCACCGGGGAGCTGTTTTTT. This sequence encodes CASSLTGAITGELFF.

The J gene is TRBJ2-7, the V gene TRBV7-6, with D possibly matching TRBD1 (7 bases). Germline values: CDR1 SGHVS, CDR2 FNYEAQ. Trimming removed 8 bases at V and 0 bases at J, with 14 bases between. The CDR3 sequence is 14 residues long. CDR3 protein: CASSGGPLSYEQYV. DNA for the CDR3: TGTGCCAGCTCAGGGGGGCCCCTCTCCTACGAGCAGTACGTC.

The chain carries TRBV19 and TRBJ2-4; the match to TRBD2 covers 14 bases. This CDR3 spans 19 amino acids. Germline CDR1 and CDR2: LNHDA and SQIVND (reference sequence). V was pared by 1 base and J by 0 bases, with 5 bases of the junction left unmatched. The CDR3 loop is CASSIGTSGGKQAKNIQYF. The CDR3 nucleotides read TGTGCCAGTAGTATAGGGACTAGCGGGGGGAAGCAAGCCAAAAACATTCAGTACTTC.

The V gene is TRBV7-9, the J gene TRBJ1-5; D is perhaps TRBD1 (6 bases). CDR3 length: 13 residues. Trimming left V 5 bases short and J 7 bases short, with 12 bases between. Germline-derived CDR1 and CDR2 are SEHNR and FQNEAQ (reference sequence). CDR3 coding DNA: TGTGCCAGCAGCCTCTATGGGGGCCAGCCCCAGCATTTT. This encodes CASSLYGGQPQHF.

V usage is TRBV5-4 and J usage is TRBJ2-2; TRBD2 is a possible D gene (5 bases). Trimming took 3 bases from V and 5 from J, leaving 14 bases between them. CDR1 is SGHNT, CDR2 YYREEE, per germline (reference sequence). CDR3 size: 15 residues. CDR3 sequence (DNA): TGTGCCAGCAGCTCAGGACCCTCGGGGACCGGGGAGCTGTTTTTT. Translated, it gives CASSSGPSGTGELFF.

The rearrangement joins TRBV6-5 to TRBJ2-7; TRBD1 agrees at 10 bases. V trimming: 10 bases; J trimming: 4 bases; junction bases outside the gene matches: 7. CDR3 size: 13 residues. Looked up from germline, CDR1 is MNHEY and CDR2 is SVGAGI. DNA for the CDR3: TGTGCCACCAGGGGACAGGGGTATTACGAGCAGTACTTC. Translating gives CATRGQGYYEQYF.

This clone appeared a few times. The chain joins TRBV28 to TRBJ1-3; D gene uncertain. The CDR3 has 16 amino acids. Germline V gene lookup returns CDR1 MDHEN and CDR2 SYDVKM. V was clipped by 1 base and J by 3 bases, with 13 bases between them. The chain's CDR3 is CASSLSDDNFGNTIYF. The CDR3 DNA reads as TGTGCCAGCAGTTTATCCGACGACAATTTTGGAAACACCATATATTTT.

The chain combines TRBV7-6 with TRBJ2-5, with D unclear. The CDR3 loop spans 15 amino acids. In germline, CDR1 is SGHVS, CDR2 FNYEAQ. V was clipped by 0 bases and J by 1 base, with 9 bases between them. This chain's CDR3 is CASSLAGRSQETQYF. The DNA of the CDR3 is TGTGCCAGCAGCTTAGCCGGCAGGTCCCAAGAGACCCAGTACTTC.

V is TRBV21-1 and J is TRBJ1-1; the DNA was not compared with TRBD1, the D call given in the table. TRBV21-1 is noted as a pseudogene. The CDR3 length is 14 residues. The DNA for the CDR3 is TGTGCCAGCAGCAAAGTAAGGGGTAACACTGAAGCTTTCTTT. Its protein product is CASSKVRGNTEAFF.

The chain joins TRBV6-5 to TRBJ1-2, with a weak D call TRBD1 (5 bases). V was pared by 8 bases and J by 5 bases, with 15 bases between. The V gene's germline CDR1 is MNHEY and CDR2 SVGAGI. This CDR3 is built from 13 residues. The CDR3 sequence: CASQIDSIYGYTF. Written as DNA, the CDR3 is TGTGCCAGCCAGATAGACAGCATATATGGCTACACCTTC.

This chain links TRBV7-3 with TRBJ2-3, with 9 positions matching TRBD2. Germline lookup yields CDR1 SGHTA and CDR2 FQGTGA. V shed 2 bases and J 5 bases; nucleotides not matched to a gene: 8. The CDR3 runs to 16 residues. CDR3: CASSLVSGGPGDTQYF. As DNA, the CDR3 is TGTGCCAGCAGCTTAGTCAGCGGGGGGCCAGGAGATACGCAGTATTTT.

The rearrangement uses TRBV11-2 and TRBJ2-2; maybe TRBD2 (5 bases). Looked up from germline, CDR1 is SGHAT and CDR2 is FQNNGV. The CDR3 runs to 15 residues. V lost 7 bases to trimming and J lost 4 bases, with 16 bases between them. In DNA, the CDR3 is TGTGCCAGCACCCTCGAGAGGGTTAGCACCGGGGAGCTGTTTTTT. The encoded protein is CASTLERVSTGELFF. The whole variable domain, filled in from reference TRBV11-2 and TRBJ2-2, reads EAGVAQSPRYKIIEKRQSVAFWCNPISGHATLYWYQQILGQGPKLLIQFQNNGVVDDSQLPKDRFSAERLKGVDSTLKIQPAKLEDSAVYLCASTLERVSTGELFFGEGSRLTVL.

The genes are TRBV20-1 and TRBJ2-5; 8 bases line up with TRBD2. Trimming cost V 3 bases and J 5 bases; bases outside gene matches: 11. CDR3 size: 15 residues. The germline V gene has CDR1 DFQATT and CDR2 SNEGSKA (reference sequence). CDR3 bases: TGCAGTGCTAGTCAGTTGCGGGAGGTGGGGGAGACCCAGTACTTC. As protein: CSASQLREVGETQYF.

This clone was observed once. The chain uses TRBV9 and TRBJ2-1; 7 bases are shared with TRBD2. The CDR3 has 14 amino acids. V trimming: 6 bases; J trimming: 6 bases; junction bases outside the gene matches: 9. Germline V CDR1 and CDR2: SGDLS, YYNGEE. The CDR3 region has the DNA TGTGCCAGCAATCCTAGCGGCGCCACCAATGAGCAGTTCTTC. This encodes CASNPSGATNEQFF.

The rearrangement uses TRBV30 and TRBJ2-5; D remains ambiguous. Trimming cost V 1 base and J 0 bases, with 6 bases left between them. Germline-derived CDR1 and CDR2 are GTSNPN and SVGIG (reference sequence). The CDR3 sequence is 13 residues long. The CDR3 DNA reads TGTGCCTGGAGTGCAGGTCACCAAGAGACCCAGTACTTC. This translates into CAWSAGHQETQYF.

The chain combines TRBV19 with TRBJ1-6, with 9 bases identical to TRBD1. The V gene's germline CDR1 is LNHDA and CDR2 SQIVND (reference sequence). Trimming cost V 6 bases and J 7 bases; bases outside gene matches: 7. The CDR3 runs to 15 residues. CDR3 coding DNA: TGTGCCAGTAGGACAGGGGGAAGAGCGAATTCACCCCTCCACTTT. It yields the protein CASRTGGRANSPLHF.

The rearrangement joins TRBV5-5 to TRBJ2-5, with unresolved D. V lost 3 bases and J lost 1, with 7 bases in between. CDR1 SGHKS and CDR2 YYEKEE come from the germline V gene (reference sequence). CDR3 length equals 13 residues. The CDR3 bases are TGTGCCAGCAGCTCGTGGCTCCAAGAGACCCAGTACTTC. Its translation: CASSSWLQETQYF. Full variable domain (outside the CDR3, taken from reference TRBV5-5 and TRBJ2-5): DAGVTQSPTHLIKTRGQQVTLRCSPISGHKSVSWYQQVLGQGPQFIFQYYEKEERGRGNFPDRFSARQFPNYSSELNVNALLLGDSALYLCASSSWLQETQYFGPGTRLLVL.

The chain recombines TRBV19 with TRBJ1-1; D is possibly TRBD1 (6 bases). Germline V gene data show CDR1 as LNHDA and CDR2 as SQIVND (reference sequence). Trimming removed 5 bases from V and 10 bases from J, with 20 bases in between. The CDR3 length is 14 residues. CDR3 in amino acids: CASSPPGHLRRAFF. The DNA for the CDR3 is TGTGCCAGTAGTCCCCCGGGACATCTAAGGCGAGCTTTCTTT.